This T cell receptor beta chain is drawn from a study of beta chain features in type 1 diabetes. General observations from the study: TCRB CDR3s were moderately but significantly shorter in Type 1 diabetes patients in all four CD4+ subsets. Type 1 diabetes patients showed fewer insertions and more deletions at VDJ junctions.

Germline CDR1 SGHRS, CDR2 YFSETQ. V was trimmed by 4 bases and J by 4 bases, leaving 11 bases between them. The CDR3 covers 13 residues. Every isolated RNA sample was fully reverse transcribed, so sequencing captured expressed TCRB transcripts. The average read count of naive, central memory and regulatory T cell samples was about 3.3 million. Produced via immunoSEQ multiplex PCR; TCRdb's table is partial and in-frame only. The table lists roughly 400,000 clones, roughly a tenth of them singletons. For this clone: What it binds is unknown.

Material: central memory CD4+ T cells from blood. The sequence came from a man younger than 40 with type 1 diabetes. The rearrangement joins TRBV5-1 to TRBJ2-5; no clear D gene. The CDR3 spells CASSVQFRETQYF. Here the CDR3 DNA reads TGCGCCAGCAGCGTTCAGTTTCGAGAGACCCAGTACTTC.